The entry that follows covers one TCR beta chain sequence. What it binds is not known. The data originate from a study of T cells in pancreatic ductal adenocarcinoma. The study, taken as a whole, reports: Enrichment of CD45RO+ effector over naive T cells in tumors may bias clonality. Results skew toward the minority of patients with early-stage disease.

Only in-frame clones appear in the TCRdb table, and some are missing; sequencing was by immunoSEQ multiplex PCR. The sample gives tens of thousands of clones, around 94% of which show up once; roughly 2.3% is in the top ten. The V gene end was trimmed by 1 base and the J gene end by 2 bases; junction bases not matched to a gene: 8. This CDR3 is 18 amino acids long. CDR1 and CDR2 (germline): SNHLY, FYNNEI. Selected pancreatic ductal adenocarcinoma patients had undergone surgery without neoadjuvant therapy. The origin of this receptor is a human donor with pancreatic ductal adenocarcinoma. This chain connects TRBV2 to TRBJ2-1, with TRBD2 matching over 10 bases. Sequencing input: PBMCs. CDR3 in amino acids: CASSEGTSGPLPYNEQFF. DNA for the CDR3: TGTGCCAGCAGTGAAGGGACTAGCGGCCCTTTACCCTACAATGAGCAGTTCTTC.